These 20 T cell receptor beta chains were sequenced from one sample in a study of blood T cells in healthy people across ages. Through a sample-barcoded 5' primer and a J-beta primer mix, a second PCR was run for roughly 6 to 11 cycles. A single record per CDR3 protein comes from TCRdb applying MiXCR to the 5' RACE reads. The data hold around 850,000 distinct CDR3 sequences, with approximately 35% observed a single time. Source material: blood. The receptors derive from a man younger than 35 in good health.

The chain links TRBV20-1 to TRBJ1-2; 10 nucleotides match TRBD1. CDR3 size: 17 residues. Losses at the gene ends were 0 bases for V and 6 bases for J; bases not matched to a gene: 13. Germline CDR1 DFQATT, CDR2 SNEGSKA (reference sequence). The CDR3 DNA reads TGCAGTGCTAGAGATCCCCAGACAGGGGGCTTACGGAATGGCTACACCTTC. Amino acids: CSARDPQTGGLRNGYTF.

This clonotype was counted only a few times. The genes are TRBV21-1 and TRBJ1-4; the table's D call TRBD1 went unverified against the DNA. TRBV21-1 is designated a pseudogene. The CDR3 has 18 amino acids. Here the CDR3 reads CASSKRGRNDATNEKLFF. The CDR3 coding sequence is TGTGCCAGCAGCAAAAGGGGTCGGAATGACGCAACTAATGAAAAACTGTTTTTT.

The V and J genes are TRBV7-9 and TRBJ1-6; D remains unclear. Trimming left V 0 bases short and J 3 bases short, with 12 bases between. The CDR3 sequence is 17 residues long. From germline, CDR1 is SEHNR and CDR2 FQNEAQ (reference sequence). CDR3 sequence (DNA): TGTGCCAGCAGCTTAGCGATCCCAGAAGGCTATAATTCACCCCTCCACTTT. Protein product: CASSLAIPEGYNSPLHF.

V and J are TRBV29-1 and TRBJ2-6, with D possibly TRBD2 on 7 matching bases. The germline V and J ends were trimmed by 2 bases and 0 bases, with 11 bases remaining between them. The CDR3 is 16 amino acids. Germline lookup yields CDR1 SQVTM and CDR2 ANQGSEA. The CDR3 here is CSVETRGGSGANVLTF. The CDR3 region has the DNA TGCAGCGTTGAAACAAGGGGGGGCTCTGGGGCCAACGTCCTGACTTTC.

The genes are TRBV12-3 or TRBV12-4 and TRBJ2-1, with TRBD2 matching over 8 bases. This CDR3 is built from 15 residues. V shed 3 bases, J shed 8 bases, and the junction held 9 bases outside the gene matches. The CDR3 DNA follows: TGTGCCAGCAGTTTCGGAGCGGGGGCTCAGGATGAGCAGTTCTTC. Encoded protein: CASSFGAGAQDEQFF.

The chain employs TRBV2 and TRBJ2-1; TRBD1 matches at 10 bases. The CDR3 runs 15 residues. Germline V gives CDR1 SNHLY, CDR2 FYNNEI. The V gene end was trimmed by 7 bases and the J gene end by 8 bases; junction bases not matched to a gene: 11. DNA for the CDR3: TGTGCCAGCAAAAGGACAGGGGGACTCGCGGATGAGCAGTTCTTC. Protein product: CASKRTGGLADEQFF.

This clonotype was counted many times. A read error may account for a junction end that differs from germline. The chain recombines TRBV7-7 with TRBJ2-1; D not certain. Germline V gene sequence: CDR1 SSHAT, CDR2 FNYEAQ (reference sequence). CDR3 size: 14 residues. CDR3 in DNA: TGTGCTAGCAGCCCCGGCGGACCTGGGCAGGAGCAGTTCTTC. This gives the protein CASSPGGPGQEQFF.

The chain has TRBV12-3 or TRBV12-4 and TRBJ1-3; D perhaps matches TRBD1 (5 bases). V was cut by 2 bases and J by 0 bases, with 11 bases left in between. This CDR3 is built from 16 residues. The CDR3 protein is CASSLPRQYSGNTIYF. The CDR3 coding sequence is TGTGCCAGCAGTTTACCCCGACAGTACTCTGGAAACACCATATATTTT.

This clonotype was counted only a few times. The CDR3, as DNA: TGCAGTGCTATCGCCGGGACGGCAAATCAGCCCCAGCATTTT. Protein product: CSAIAGTANQPQHF. The chain links TRBV20-1 to TRBJ1-5, with a tentative D call TRBD1 (5 bases). This CDR3 contains 14 residues. V lost 4 bases and J 4 bases, leaving 14 bases between the germline ends. Germline V gives CDR1 DFQATT, CDR2 SNEGSKA (reference sequence).

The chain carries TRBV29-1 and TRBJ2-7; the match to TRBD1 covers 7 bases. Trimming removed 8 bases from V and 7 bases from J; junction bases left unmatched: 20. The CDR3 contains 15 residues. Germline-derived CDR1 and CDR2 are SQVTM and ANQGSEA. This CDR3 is CSFTGEGGTYNEQYF. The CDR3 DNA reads TGCAGCTTTACCGGGGAAGGGGGCACCTACAATGAGCAGTACTTC.

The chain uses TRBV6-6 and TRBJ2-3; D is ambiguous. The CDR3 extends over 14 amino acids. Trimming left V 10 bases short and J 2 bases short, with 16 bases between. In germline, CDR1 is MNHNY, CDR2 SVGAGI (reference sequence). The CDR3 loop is CATSPGGTTDTQYF. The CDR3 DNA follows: TGTGCCACCTCCCCTGGTGGAACCACAGATACGCAGTATTTT.

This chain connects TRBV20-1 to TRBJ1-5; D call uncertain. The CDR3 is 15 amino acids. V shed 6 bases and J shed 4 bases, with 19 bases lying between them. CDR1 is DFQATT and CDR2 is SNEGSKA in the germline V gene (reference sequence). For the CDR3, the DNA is TGCAGTGCCCTCCTTTTGCACGCACCAAATCAGCCCCAGCATTTT. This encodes CSALLLHAPNQPQHF.

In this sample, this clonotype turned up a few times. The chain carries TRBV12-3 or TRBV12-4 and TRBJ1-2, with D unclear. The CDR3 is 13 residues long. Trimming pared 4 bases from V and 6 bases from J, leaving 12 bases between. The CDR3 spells CASSSYRFDGYTF. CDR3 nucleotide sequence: TGTGCCAGCAGTTCGTACCGGTTTGATGGCTACACCTTC.

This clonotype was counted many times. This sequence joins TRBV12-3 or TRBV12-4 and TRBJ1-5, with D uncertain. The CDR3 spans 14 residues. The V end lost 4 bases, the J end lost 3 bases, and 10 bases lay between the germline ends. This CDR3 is CASSSGQDNQPQHF. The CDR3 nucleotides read TGTGCCAGCAGTTCCGGGCAGGACAATCAGCCCCAGCATTTT.

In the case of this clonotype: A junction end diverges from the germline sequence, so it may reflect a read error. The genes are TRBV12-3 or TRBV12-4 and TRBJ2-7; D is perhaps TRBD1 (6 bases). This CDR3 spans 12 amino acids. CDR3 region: CVSSPGEYEQYF. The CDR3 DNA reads TGTGTCAGCAGCCCAGGGGAGTACGAGCAGTACTTC.

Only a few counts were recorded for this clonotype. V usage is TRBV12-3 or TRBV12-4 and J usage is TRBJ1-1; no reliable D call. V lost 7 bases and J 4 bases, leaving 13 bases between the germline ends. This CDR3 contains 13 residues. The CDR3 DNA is TGTGCCAGCAACCCAACAGAGGGCACTGAAGCTTTCTTT. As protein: CASNPTEGTEAFF.

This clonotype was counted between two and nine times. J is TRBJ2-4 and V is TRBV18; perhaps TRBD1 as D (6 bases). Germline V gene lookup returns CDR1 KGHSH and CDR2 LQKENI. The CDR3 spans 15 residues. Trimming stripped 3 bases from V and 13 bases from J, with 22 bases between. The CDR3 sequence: CASSPGQRRGNEQYF. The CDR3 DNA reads TGTGCCAGCTCACCCGGACAGAGAAGGGGCAATGAGCAGTACTTC.

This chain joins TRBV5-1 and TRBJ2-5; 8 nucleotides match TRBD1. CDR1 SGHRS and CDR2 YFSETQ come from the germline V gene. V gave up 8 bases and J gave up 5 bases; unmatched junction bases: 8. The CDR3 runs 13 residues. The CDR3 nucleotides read TGCGCCAGTGGACAGGGCGCGGGGGAGACCCAGTACTTC. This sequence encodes CASGQGAGETQYF.

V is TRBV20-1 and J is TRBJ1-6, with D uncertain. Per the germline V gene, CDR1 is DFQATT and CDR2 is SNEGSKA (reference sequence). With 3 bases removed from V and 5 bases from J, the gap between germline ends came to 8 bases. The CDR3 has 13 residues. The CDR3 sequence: CSAREIDNSPLHF. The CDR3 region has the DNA TGCAGTGCTAGGGAGATCGATAATTCACCCCTCCACTTT.

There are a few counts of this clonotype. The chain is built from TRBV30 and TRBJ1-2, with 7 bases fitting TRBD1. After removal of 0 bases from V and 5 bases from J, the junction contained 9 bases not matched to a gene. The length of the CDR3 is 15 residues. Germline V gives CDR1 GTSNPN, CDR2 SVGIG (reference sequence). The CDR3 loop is CAWSVPGRGSYGYTF. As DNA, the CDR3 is TGTGCCTGGAGTGTACCGGGCAGGGGGTCTTATGGCTACACCTTC.